This section outlines one T cell receptor beta chain sequence together with its context. Its antigen specificity is not known. Nothing much larger sits one base from this clone, and base qualities are not available. This specimen comes from a study of T cell changes during pregnancy in multiple sclerosis (dated by TCRdb to 2018 to 2020). Background for the entire study: The study examined how the T cell repertoire changed over the course of pregnancy in women with multiple sclerosis.

Cut back by 0 bases and 10 bases, the V and J ends lie 7 bases apart. The CDR1 and CDR2 encoded by the germline V gene are SGHTA and FQGTGA. Reading from cysteine to phenylalanine, the CDR3 counts 12 amino acids. Only the CDR3 region is kept as DNA, spanning 36 bases read in frame from base 1. The receptor library was made with the immunoSEQ multiplex PCR assay. This immuneACCESS table, as held by TCRdb, lists in-frame sequences with V and J called but not all clones. Of the missing ones, under half trace to an unresolved V gene in checked studies; the others have no known cause. Within this sample are tens of thousands of clones, with approximately 92% of them counted one time only. The ten largest clones take up over 6% of the sample.

This TCR came from a female donor with multiple sclerosis, enrolled in a pregnancy study. The source was CD8+ T cells from peripheral blood mononuclear cells, collected in the third trimester of pregnancy. Recombination linked TRBV7-3 to TRBJ2-1, with the D segment identity uncertain. The CDR3 protein: CASSLTSREQFF. The nucleotide sequence reads TGTGCCAGCAGCTTAACATCTAGAGAGCAGTTCTTC.